The count of the clone carrying this T cell receptor (beta chain) is one. Clones were read by immunoSEQ multiplex PCR, and TCRdb kept only the in-frame ones, dropping some. There are just under 55,000 clones in the sample; around 83% occur only once, and about 2% lies in the top ten. From germline, CDR1 is MNHEY and CDR2 SVGAGI. The CDR3 runs to 13 residues. The germline V and J ends were trimmed by 7 bases and 3 bases, with 12 bases remaining between them. The sample belongs to a study of blood T cell repertoires in COVID-19. Study at large: Whether acute or convalescent, the COVID-19 samples came from the United States, Italy and Spain. PBMCs, B-cell-depleted T cells, or T cells provided the cDNA or gDNA that made up the material.

The clonotype comes from a woman in her sixties or seventies with acute or convalescent COVID-19. The specimen was peripheral blood. This rearrangement joins TRBV6-5 to TRBJ1-1; maybe TRBD1 (5 bases). CDR3 residues: CASTRGVHTEAFF. Here the CDR3 DNA reads TGTGCCAGCACCCGGGGGGTTCACACTGAAGCTTTCTTT.